Each of the 3 T cell receptor beta chains below was sequenced from the same sample in a study. TCRdb re-called the 5' RACE reads through MiXCR, storing one row per CDR3 protein. The sample has roughly 52,000 distinct CDR3 sequences, approximately 17% seen once; the top ten hold approximately 2.1%. Sequencing input: naive CD4+ T cells sorted from blood. Subset denoted: naive CD4+ T cells, CD4+CD45RA+CD25-. Source of these receptors: a female donor with breast cancer.

A few counts support this clonotype. The chain links TRBV7-9 to TRBJ1-3; no firm D call. V was shortened by 5 bases and J by 3 bases, with 14 bases between the two germline ends. The CDR3 contains 15 residues. Germline V gene sequence: CDR1 SEHNR, CDR2 FQNEAQ (reference sequence). The CDR3 bases are TGTGCCAGCAGCCCCCCCCCGCGTTATGGAAACACCATATATTTT. It specifies CASSPPPRYGNTIYF.

The chain couples TRBV5-1 to TRBJ2-1; TRBD2 agrees at 7 bases. V gave up 4 bases and J gave up 3 bases; unmatched junction bases: 10. The CDR3 sequence is 16 residues long. The germline CDR1 and CDR2 sequences are SGHRS and YFSETQ. The CDR3 nucleotides are TGCGCCAGCAGCGTACTCTCTAGCGGACTCTACAATGAGCAGTTCTTC. Its translation: CASSVLSSGLYNEQFF.

A few counts support this clonotype. The rearrangement joins TRBV6-2 or TRBV6-3 to TRBJ2-7, with TRBD1 matching 11 bases. Germline lookup yields CDR1 MNHEY and CDR2 SVGEGT. CDR3 size: 15 residues. V gave up 6 bases and J gave up 7 bases; unmatched junction bases: 11. The CDR3 spells CASSDGTGGEMEQYF. The CDR3 DNA is TGTGCCAGCAGCGACGGGACAGGGGGGGAGATGGAGCAGTACTTC.